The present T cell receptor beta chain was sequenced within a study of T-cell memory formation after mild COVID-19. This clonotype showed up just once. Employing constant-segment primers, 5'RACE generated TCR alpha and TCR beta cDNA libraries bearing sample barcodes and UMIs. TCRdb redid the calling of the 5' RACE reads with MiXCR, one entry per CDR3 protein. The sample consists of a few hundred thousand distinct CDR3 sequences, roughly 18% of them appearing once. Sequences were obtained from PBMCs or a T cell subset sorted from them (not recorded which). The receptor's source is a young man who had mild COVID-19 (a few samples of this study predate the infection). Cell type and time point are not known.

Here the CDR3 reads CASSLPTSAGSPLHF. CDR3 in DNA: TGTGCCAGCAGCTTGCCTACATCGGCTGGGTCACCCCTCCACTTT. This chain connects TRBV5-8 to TRBJ1-6; D unclear. Germline CDR1 is SGHTS and CDR2 is YDEGEE. The length of the CDR3 is 15 residues. V was cut by 1 base and J by 10 bases, with 15 bases left in between. The whole variable domain, filled in from reference TRBV5-8 and TRBJ1-6, reads EAGVTQSPTHLIKTRGQQATLRCSPISGHTSVYWYQQALGLGLQFLLWYDEGEERNRGNFPPRFSGRQFPNYSSELNVNALELEDSALYLCASSLPTSAGSPLHFGNGTRLTVT.